This T cell receptor (beta chain) appears in the sequencing data of a study of T cell responses to AZD1222 COVID-19 vaccine. Measured with immunoSEQ multiplex PCR; TCRdb has only the in-frame clones, and not every one. The sample yields 150,000 to 170,000 clones, more than 75% seen once. Germline assignment: CDR1 LNHNV and CDR2 YYDKDF (reference sequence). The CDR3 length is 15 residues. Trimming stripped 5 bases from V and 0 bases from J, with 8 bases between. The sequence derives from an adult in good health. The material sequenced was peripheral blood, taken on day 0 of AZD1222 vaccination. The chain recombines TRBV15 with TRBJ1-6, with no clear D. CDR3 sequence (DNA): TGTGCCACCAGCGCACAAAGCTCCTATAATTCACCCCTCCACTTT. Translating it yields CATSAQSSYNSPLHF.